A single sample is the source of the 14 T cell receptor beta chains below, sequenced in a study of blood T cell repertoires in COVID-19. TCRdb's copy holds only in-frame clones and misses some; the assay was immunoSEQ multiplex PCR. The table lists under 200,000 clones, 88% of them singletons. Sequencing used peripheral blood. The source of these receptors is a man aged 45 to 65 who had recovered from COVID-19.

The chain combines TRBV30 with TRBJ1-2, with D possibly TRBD1 on 6 matching bases. The germline V and J ends were trimmed by 0 bases and 7 bases, with 6 bases remaining between them. CDR3 size: 11 residues. Germline V gives CDR1 GTSNPN, CDR2 SVGIG (reference sequence). The chain's CDR3 is CAWSVGAGYTF. CDR3 nucleotides: TGTGCCTGGAGTGTGGGGGCTGGCTACACCTTC.

V gene TRBV5-1 combines with J gene TRBJ2-1; 13 nucleotides agree with TRBD2. This CDR3 is built from 15 residues. Trimming at V came to 4 bases and at J to 8 bases, leaving 6 bases not matched to a gene. CDR1 is SGHRS and CDR2 is YFSETQ in the germline V gene. The CDR3 DNA is TGCGCCAGCAGCCACGGACTAGCGGGAGTGGATGAGCAGTTCTTC. Translating gives CASSHGLAGVDEQFF. Looking up the rest from reference TRBV5-1 and TRBJ2-1 gives the full variable domain: KAGVTQTPRYLIKTRGQQVTLSCSPISGHRSVSWYQQTPGQGLQFLFEYFSETQRNKGNFPGRFSGRQFSNSRSEMNVSTLELGDSALYLCASSHGLAGVDEQFFGPGTRLTVL.

The rearrangement uses TRBV18 and TRBJ2-3, with TRBD1 matching over 12 bases. The ends lost 6 bases at V and 5 bases at J; junction bases unmatched: 12. The germline V gene has CDR1 KGHSH and CDR2 LQKENI. The CDR3 sequence is 17 residues long. As DNA, the CDR3 is TGTGCCAGCTCTCCAACCGGGACAGGGGGCTCTAAAGATACGCAGTATTTT. Amino acids: CASSPTGTGGSKDTQYF.

The rearrangement uses TRBV18 and TRBJ1-2, with 7 bases lining up with TRBD1. The CDR3 runs 16 residues. J lost 4 bases, V lost 0 bases, and 8 bases had no gene match. Germline assignment: CDR1 KGHSH and CDR2 LQKENI. The CDR3 nucleotides are TGTGCCAGCTCACCACCGTCCAGGGGGTACGGCTATGGCTACACCTTC. Residues: CASSPPSRGYGYGYTF.

The V gene is TRBV20-1, the J gene TRBJ2-5, with D possibly TRBD2 on 6 matching bases. The CDR3 sequence is 11 residues long. Germline CDR1 DFQATT, CDR2 SNEGSKA (reference sequence). The CDR3 reads CSGSSGVTQYF. The CDR3 DNA follows: TGCAGCGGGAGTAGTGGCGTGACCCAGTACTTC.

The V and J genes are TRBV7-2 and TRBJ2-2, with 7 positions matching TRBD1. V trimming: 3 bases; J trimming: 2 bases; junction bases outside the gene matches: 6. The CDR3 totals 16 residues. Per the germline V gene, CDR1 is SGHTA and CDR2 is FQGNSA. For the CDR3, the DNA is TGTGCCAGCAGCTTTAGCCCAGGGGGAAACACCGGGGAGCTGTTTTTT. Translation: CASSFSPGGNTGELFF.

V and J are TRBV5-1 and TRBJ2-3, with 12 bases identical to TRBD2. The germline V gene encodes CDR1 SGHRS and CDR2 YFSETQ. The CDR3 spans 17 residues. V lost 4 bases, J lost 4 bases, and 10 bases stayed unmatched. The CDR3 protein is CASSLPASGRAADTQYF. The CDR3 nucleotides read TGCGCCAGCAGCCTCCCGGCTAGCGGGAGGGCCGCAGATACGCAGTATTTT.

The chain joins TRBV7-8 to TRBJ2-7, with unresolved D. Germline V CDR1 and CDR2: SGHVS, FQNEAQ. The CDR3 contains 11 residues. The V gene lost 3 bases and the J gene lost 6 bases, with 6 bases spanning the gap. DNA for the CDR3: TGTGCCAGCAGCTTTCAGGCCGAGCAGTACTTC. Translating gives CASSFQAEQYF.

V and J are TRBV30 and TRBJ1-3, with no clear D. The CDR3 is 13 residues long. The germline V gene has CDR1 GTSNPN and CDR2 SVGIG (reference sequence). V lost 3 bases and J lost 0, with 6 bases in between. The CDR3 is CAWRAGSGNTIYF. CDR3 DNA: TGTGCCTGGAGAGCGGGCTCTGGAAACACCATATATTTT.

The rearrangement uses TRBV9 and TRBJ2-3, with 8 bases aligning to TRBD2. The junction had 8 bases not matched to a gene; V was cut back by 4 bases and J by 4 bases. The CDR3 is 15 amino acids. Germline V gene data show CDR1 as SGDLS and CDR2 as YYNGEE. The CDR3 here is CASSNSPGGADTQYF. CDR3 nucleotide sequence: TGTGCCAGCAGCAACTCGCCGGGAGGGGCAGATACGCAGTATTTT.

The chain has TRBV9 and TRBJ2-5; D is uncertain. The CDR3 is 14 amino acids. Trimming took 4 bases from V and 3 from J, leaving 13 bases between them. The germline CDR1 and CDR2 sequences are SGDLS and YYNGEE. DNA for the CDR3: TGTGCCAGCAGCAAACGTACAGAAGAAGAGACCCAGTACTTC. Translated, it gives CASSKRTEEETQYF.

This clone was detected only a few times. This chain joins TRBV6-2 or TRBV6-3 and TRBJ1-2; 9 bases fit TRBD1. This CDR3 region has 17 residues. Germline CDR1 reads MNHEY; CDR2 reads SVGEGT. After removal of 5 bases from V and 4 bases from J, the junction contained 14 bases not matched to a gene. The CDR3 loop is CASSPDRGRWGIYGYTF. Written as DNA, the CDR3 is TGTGCCAGCAGTCCGGACAGGGGCCGGTGGGGCATCTATGGCTACACCTTC.

The genes are TRBV7-9 and TRBJ2-1; 9 bases line up with TRBD1. Germline loops: CDR1 SEHNR, CDR2 FQNEAQ (reference sequence). CDR3 length: 15 residues. Trimming removed 8 bases from V and 4 bases from J; junction bases left unmatched: 9. The CDR3 coding sequence is TGTGCCAGCGGGGCAGACAGGGGGGTGTACAATGAGCAGTTCTTC. It is translated as CASGADRGVYNEQFF.

This sequence joins TRBV29-1 and TRBJ2-3, with D possibly matching TRBD1 (8 bases). This CDR3 is built from 12 residues. Germline CDR1 reads SQVTM; CDR2 reads ANQGSEA. V was cut by 1 base and J by 14 bases, with 16 bases left in between. The CDR3 nucleotides are TGCAGCGTTGAAGGGGAGGGACAGGTTTTGTATTTT. As protein: CSVEGEGQVLYF.